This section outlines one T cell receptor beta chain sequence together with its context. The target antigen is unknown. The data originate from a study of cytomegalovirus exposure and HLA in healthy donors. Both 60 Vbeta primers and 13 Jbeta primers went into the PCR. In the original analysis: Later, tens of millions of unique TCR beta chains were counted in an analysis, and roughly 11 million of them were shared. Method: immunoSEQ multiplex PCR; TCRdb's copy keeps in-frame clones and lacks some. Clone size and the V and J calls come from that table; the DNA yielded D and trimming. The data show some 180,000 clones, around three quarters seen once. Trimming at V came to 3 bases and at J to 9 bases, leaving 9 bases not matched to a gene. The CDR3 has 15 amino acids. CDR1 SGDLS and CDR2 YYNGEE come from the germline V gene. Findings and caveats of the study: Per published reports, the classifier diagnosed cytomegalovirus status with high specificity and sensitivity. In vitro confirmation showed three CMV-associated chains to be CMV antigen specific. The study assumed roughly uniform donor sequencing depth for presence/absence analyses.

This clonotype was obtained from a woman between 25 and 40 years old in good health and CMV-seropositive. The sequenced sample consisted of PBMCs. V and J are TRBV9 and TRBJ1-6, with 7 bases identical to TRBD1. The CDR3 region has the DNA TGTGCCAGCAGCGCCGAGACAGGGCCGGTTTCACCCCTCCACTTT. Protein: CASSAETGPVSPLHF.